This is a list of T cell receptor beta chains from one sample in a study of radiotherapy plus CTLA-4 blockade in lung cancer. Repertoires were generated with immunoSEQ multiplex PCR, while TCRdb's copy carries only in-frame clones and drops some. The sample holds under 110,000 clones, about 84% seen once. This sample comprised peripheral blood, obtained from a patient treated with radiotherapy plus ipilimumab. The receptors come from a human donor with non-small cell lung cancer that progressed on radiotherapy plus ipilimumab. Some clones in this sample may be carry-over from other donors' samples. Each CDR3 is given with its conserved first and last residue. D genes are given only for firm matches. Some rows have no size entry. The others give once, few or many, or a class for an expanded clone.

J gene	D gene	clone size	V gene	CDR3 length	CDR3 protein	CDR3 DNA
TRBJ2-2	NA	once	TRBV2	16	CASSVFGPMNTGELFF	TGTGCCAGCAGTGTGTTTGGCCCGATGAACACCGGGGAGCTGTTTTTT
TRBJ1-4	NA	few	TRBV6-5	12	CASRAFGEKLFF	TGTGCCAGCAGGGCGTTCGGTGAAAAACTGTTTTTT
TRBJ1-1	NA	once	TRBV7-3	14	CASSLMGVGTEAFF	TGTGCCAGCAGCTTAATGGGGGTTGGGACTGAAGCTTTCTTT
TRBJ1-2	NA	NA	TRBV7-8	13	CASSTERDSGYTF	TGTGCCAGCAGCACCGAAAGGGACTCTGGCTACACCTTC
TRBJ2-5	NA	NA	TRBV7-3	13	CASSRTHQEAQYF	TGTGCCAGCAGCCGGACTCACCAAGAGGCCCAGTACTTC
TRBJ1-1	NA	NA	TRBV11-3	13	CASSSGMNTEAFF	TGTGCCAGCAGCTCAGGGATGAACACTGAAGCTTTCTTT
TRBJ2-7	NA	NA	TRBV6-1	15	CASTLEGPRGAEQYF	TGTGCCAGCACCCTCGAAGGGCCCCGAGGGGCCGAGCAGTACTTC
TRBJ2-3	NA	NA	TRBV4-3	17	CASSQEPLILGADTQYF	TGCGCCAGCAGCCAAGAGCCGCTTATATTGGGGGCAGATACGCAGTATTTT
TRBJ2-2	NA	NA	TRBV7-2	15	CASSRQGGISGELFF	TGTGCCAGCAGTCGACAGGGCGGGATATCCGGGGAGCTGTTTTTT
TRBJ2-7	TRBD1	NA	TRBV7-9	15	CASSPGTGRTYEQYF	TGTGCCAGCAGCCCCGGGACAGGGAGAACCTACGAGCAGTACTTC
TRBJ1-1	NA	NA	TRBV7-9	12	CASSLALTEAFF	TGTGCCAGCAGCTTAGCCCTCACTGAAGCTTTCTTT
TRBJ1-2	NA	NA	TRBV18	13	CASSQPHDYGYTF	TGTGCCAGCTCACAACCCCACGATTATGGCTACACCTTC
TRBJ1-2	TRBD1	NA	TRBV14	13	CASSQRNRGGYTF	TGTGCCAGCAGCCAGAGGAACAGGGGTGGCTACACCTTC
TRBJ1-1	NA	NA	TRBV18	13	CASSPSPDTEAFF	TGTGCCAGCTCACCATCGCCGGACACTGAAGCTTTCTTT
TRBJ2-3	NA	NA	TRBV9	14	CASSVEPSTDTQYF	TGTGCCAGCAGCGTAGAGCCCAGCACAGATACGCAGTATTTT
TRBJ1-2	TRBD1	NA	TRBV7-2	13	CASSPDRVYGYTF	TGTGCCAGCAGCCCGGACAGGGTCTATGGCTACACCTTC
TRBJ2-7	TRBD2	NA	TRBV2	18	CASNPGAVAGGPSYEQYF	TGTGCCAGCAACCCCGGGGCGGTGGCGGGGGGGCCTTCCTACGAGCAGTACTTC
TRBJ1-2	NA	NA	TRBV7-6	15	CASSLASGTLSGYTF	TGTGCCAGCAGCTTAGCGTCTGGGACATTAAGCGGCTACACCTTC
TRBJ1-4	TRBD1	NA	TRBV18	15	CASSPKGAGMEKLFF	TGTGCCAGCTCACCAAAGGGGGCGGGGATGGAAAAACTGTTTTTT
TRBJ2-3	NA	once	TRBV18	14	CASSPGGPPDTQYF	TGTGCCAGCTCACCAGGGGGCCCCCCCGATACGCAGTATTTT
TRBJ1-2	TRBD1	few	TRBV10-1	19	CASSEKVDCGTGGIYGYTF	TGCGCCAGCAGTGAGAAAGTTGATTGTGGGACAGGGGGTATCTATGGCTACACCTTC
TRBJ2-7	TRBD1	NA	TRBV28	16	CASSSPGQGVFYEQYF	TGTGCCAGCAGTTCCCCGGGACAGGGGGTTTTCTACGAGCAGTACTTC
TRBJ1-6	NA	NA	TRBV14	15	CASSLGSQIGSPLHF	TGTGCCAGCAGCCTCGGGTCGCAAATCGGTTCACCCCTCCACTTT
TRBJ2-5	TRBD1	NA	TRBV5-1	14	CASSPLTGAETQYF	TGCGCCAGCAGCCCCTTGACAGGGGCGGAGACCCAGTACTTC
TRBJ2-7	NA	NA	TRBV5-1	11	CASSTQNEQYF	TGCGCCAGCAGCACCCAAAACGAGCAGTACTTC
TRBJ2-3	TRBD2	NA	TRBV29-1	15	CSLEGRGGVTDTQYF	TGCAGCCTCGAAGGGCGGGGGGGCGTTACAGATACGCAGTATTTT
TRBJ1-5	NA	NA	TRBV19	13	CASSTASNQPQHF	TGTGCCAGTAGTACAGCGAGCAATCAGCCCCAGCATTTT
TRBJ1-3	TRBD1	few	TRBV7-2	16	CASSLVSGGSGNTIYF	TGTGCCAGCAGCTTAGTGTCAGGGGGCTCTGGAAACACCATATATTTT
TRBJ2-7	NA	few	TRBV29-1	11	CSGRDSYEQYF	TGCAGCGGCAGGGATTCCTACGAGCAGTACTTC
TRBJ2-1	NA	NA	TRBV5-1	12	CASVGSYNEQFF	TGCGCCAGCGTAGGCTCCTACAATGAGCAGTTCTTC
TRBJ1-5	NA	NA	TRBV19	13	CASRGGRNQPQHF	TGTGCCAGTAGAGGCGGGCGGAATCAGCCCCAGCATTTT
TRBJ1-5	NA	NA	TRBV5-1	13	CASSLEGPQPQHF	TGCGCCAGCAGCTTGGAAGGGCCACAGCCCCAGCATTTT
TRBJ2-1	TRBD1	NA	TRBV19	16	CASSGFGAGGYNEQFF	TGTGCCAGTAGTGGATTTGGGGCAGGGGGTTACAATGAGCAGTTCTTC
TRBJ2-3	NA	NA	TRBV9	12	CASSELTDTQYF	TGTGCCAGCAGCGAACTCACAGATACGCAGTATTTT
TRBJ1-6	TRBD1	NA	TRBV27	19	CASSVIRVAGGASNSPLHF	TGTGCCAGCAGCGTCATAAGGGTGGCAGGGGGCGCGTCTAATTCACCCCTCCACTTT
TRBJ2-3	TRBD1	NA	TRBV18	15	CASSRAGQGRYTQYF	TGTGCCAGCTCCCGTGCGGGACAGGGCCGCTATACGCAGTATTTT
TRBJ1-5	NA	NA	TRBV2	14	CASSGQYSNQPQHF	TGTGCCAGCAGTGGGCAGTATAGCAATCAGCCCCAGCATTTT
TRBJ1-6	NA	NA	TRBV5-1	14	CASSPSSYNSPLHF	TGCGCCAGCAGCCCGAGCTCCTATAATTCACCCCTCCACTTT
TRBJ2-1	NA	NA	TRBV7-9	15	CASSLGEHPYNEQFF	TGTGCCAGCAGCTTAGGGGAGCACCCCTACAATGAGCAGTTCTTC
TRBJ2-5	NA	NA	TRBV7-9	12	CASSSRGVTQYF	TGTGCCAGCAGCTCCAGGGGGGTGACCCAGTACTTC
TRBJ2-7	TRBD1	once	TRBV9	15	CASSARGTGIDEQYF	TGTGCCAGCAGCGCCAGGGGGACAGGGATCGACGAGCAGTACTTC
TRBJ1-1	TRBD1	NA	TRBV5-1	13	CASNLRGQTEAFF	TGCGCCAGCAATCTAAGGGGACAGACTGAAGCTTTCTTT
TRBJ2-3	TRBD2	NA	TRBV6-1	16	CASSELGLGGGDTQYF	TGTGCCAGCAGTGAACTGGGCCTCGGGGGGGGAGATACGCAGTATTTT
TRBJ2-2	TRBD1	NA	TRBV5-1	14	CASMKDREAGELFF	TGCGCCAGTATGAAAGACAGGGAAGCCGGGGAGCTGTTTTTT
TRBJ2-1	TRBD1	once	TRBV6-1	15	CASNPGTGSYNEQFF	TGTGCCAGCAACCCCGGGACAGGGTCCTACAATGAGCAGTTCTTC
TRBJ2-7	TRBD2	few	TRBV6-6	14	CASSLTSKTYEQYF	TGTGCCAGCAGCTTGACTAGCAAGACCTACGAGCAGTACTTC
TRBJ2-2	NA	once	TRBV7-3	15	CASSLSSSPTGELFF	TGTGCCAGCAGCTTAAGTAGCAGTCCCACCGGGGAGCTGTTTTTT
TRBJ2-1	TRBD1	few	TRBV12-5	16	CASGRKGQGSYNEQFF	TGTGCTAGTGGTAGAAAGGGACAGGGGTCCTACAATGAGCAGTTCTTC
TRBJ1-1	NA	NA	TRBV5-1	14	CASSLGSGNTEAFF	TGCGCCAGCAGCTTGGGTTCCGGGAACACTGAAGCTTTCTTT
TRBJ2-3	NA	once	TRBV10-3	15	CAISEGRASTDTQYF	TGTGCCATCAGTGAGGGCCGAGCTAGCACAGATACGCAGTATTTT
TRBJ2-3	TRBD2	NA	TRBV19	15	CASSLGSGPTDTQYF	TGTGCCAGTAGTCTAGGTAGCGGGCCCACAGATACGCAGTATTTT
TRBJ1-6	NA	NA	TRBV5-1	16	CASSLKGQVEDSPLHF	TGCGCCAGCAGCTTGAAGGGGCAGGTGGAGGATTCACCCCTCCACTTT
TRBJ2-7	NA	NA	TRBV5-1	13	CASSLGLGDTGYF	TGCGCCAGCAGCTTGGGTTTGGGGGACACAGGTTACTTC
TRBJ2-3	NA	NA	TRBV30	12	CAWSWGTDTQYF	TGTGCCTGGAGTTGGGGGACAGATACGCAGTATTTT
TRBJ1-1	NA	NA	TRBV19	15	CASSMMAGGNTEAFF	TGTGCCAGTAGTATGATGGCGGGAGGGAACACTGAAGCTTTCTTT
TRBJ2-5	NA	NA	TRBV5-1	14	CASSIQTYQETQYF	TGCGCCAGCAGCATACAGACGTACCAAGAGACCCAGTACTTC
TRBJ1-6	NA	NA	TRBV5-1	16	CASSLEVTLYNSPLHF	TGCGCCAGCAGCTTGGAAGTGACACTCTATAATTCACCCCTCCACTTT
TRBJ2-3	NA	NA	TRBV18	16	CASSPLQQVSTDTQYF	TGTGCCAGCTCACCACTCCAACAGGTTAGCACAGATACGCAGTATTTT
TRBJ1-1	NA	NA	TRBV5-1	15	CASSLAVGVRTEAFF	TGCGCCAGCAGCTTGGCAGTGGGGGTTCGGACTGAAGCTTTCTTT
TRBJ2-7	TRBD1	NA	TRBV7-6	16	CASSLTGSGGFYEQYF	TGTGCCAGCAGTCTTACCGGTTCAGGGGGCTTCTACGAGCAGTACTTC